Listed below are T cell receptor beta chains from one sample, sequenced in a study of T cells after yellow fever vaccination. TCRdb passed the 5' RACE reads through MiXCR, listing each CDR3 protein once. The data contain around 120,000 distinct CDR3 sequences, around 7.2% of them singletons. Sequences were derived from CD4+ T cells sorted from PBMCs, sampled around 45 days after the first yellow fever vaccination. These receptors originate from a man between 18 and 35 years old who received the YFV17D yellow fever vaccine. The CDR3 runs from the conserved cysteine through the conserved F or W. A D gene is named only where the DNA matches it firmly. Expanded clones are given a class, and other clones once, few, many or no size at all.

>TRBV5-6|TRBJ1-2|many|NA
CASSLRGGGYTF
TGTGCCAGCAGCTTGAGGGGAGGGGGCTACACCTTC
>TRBV7-9|TRBJ1-6|NA|NA
CASSTTDYNSPLHF
TGTGCCAGCAGCACGACAGACTATAATTCACCCCTCCACTTT
>TRBV18|TRBJ2-7|many|NA
CASSLPGAITYEQYF
TGTGCCAGCTCACTCCCAGGGGCGATTACCTACGAGCAGTACTTC
>TRBV4-1|TRBJ2-1|many|NA
CASSQPRDTIYNEQFF
TGCGCCAGCAGCCAGCCGCGGGACACCATATACAATGAGCAGTTCTTC
>TRBV3-1|TRBJ1-6|NA|NA
CASSQVAGNGSPLHF
TGTGCCAGCAGCCAAGTCGCGGGTAACGGAAGTCCCCTCCACTTT
>TRBV5-1|TRBJ2-2|once|NA
CASSSQALGTGELFF
TGCGCCAGCAGCAGCCAGGCTTTAGGCACCGGGGAGCTGTTTTTT
>TRBV11-2|TRBJ2-4|few|TRBD1
CASSLSPGTGTSLAKNIQYF
TGTGCCAGCAGCTTAAGCCCCGGGACAGGTACAAGTCTAGCCAAAAACATTCAGTACTTC
>TRBV5-6|TRBJ2-6|many|NA
CASSATWDSVLTF
TGTGCCAGCAGCGCGACTTGGGATTCGGTCCTGACTTTC
>TRBV15|TRBJ2-3|many|NA
CATSRDTSYTDTQYF
TGTGCCACCAGCAGAGATACTAGCTACACAGATACGCAGTATTTT
>TRBV12-3/TRBV12-4|TRBJ2-5|many|NA
CASSSGQTQYF
TGTGCCAGCAGTTCCGGGCAGACCCAGTACTTC
>TRBV11-2|TRBJ1-5|many|NA
CASSLTGVDQPQHF
TGTGCCAGCAGCTTAACCGGGGTTGATCAGCCCCAGCATTTT
>TRBV7-8|TRBJ2-1|many|TRBD2
CASSSIRGAYNEQFF
TGTGCCAGCAGCTCAATACGGGGGGCCTACAATGAGCAGTTCTTC
>TRBV11-1|TRBJ1-2|many|NA
CASSLAYGNGYTF
TGTGCCAGCAGCTTAGCTTACGGAAATGGCTACACCTTC
>TRBV5-1|TRBJ1-1|many|NA
CASSLSGAGTEAFF
TGCGCCAGCAGCTTGTCGGGGGCAGGCACTGAAGCTTTCTTT
>TRBV20-1|TRBJ2-3|NA|NA
CSARGYSGTVLTDTQYF
TGCAGTGCTAGAGGCTATTCCGGGACGGTGCTCACAGATACGCAGTATTTT
>TRBV7-3|TRBJ2-2|many|NA
CASSLWDNTGELFF
TGTGCCAGCAGCTTATGGGATAACACCGGGGAGCTGTTTTTT
>TRBV4-2|TRBJ2-2|many|TRBD1
CASSQEAQGYTGELFF
TGTGCCAGCAGCCAAGAGGCACAGGGGTACACCGGGGAGCTGTTTTTT
>TRBV27|TRBJ1-1|few|TRBD1
CASSLSRRGLLMNTEAFF
TGTGCCAGCAGTTTAAGCCGTAGGGGGCTCCTGATGAACACTGAAGCTTTCTTT
>TRBV5-1|TRBJ1-1|many|NA
CASSPGSRRTEAFF
TGCGCCAGCAGCCCGGGGTCCAGAAGGACTGAAGCTTTCTTT
>TRBV5-6|TRBJ1-2|many|NA
CASSPLAVGGVYTF
TGTGCCAGCAGTCCCTTAGCGGTTGGAGGGGTCTACACCTTC
>TRBV21-1|TRBJ2-4|few|NA
CASNGGKNIQYF
TGTGCCAGCAATGGAGGGAAAAACATTCAGTACTTC
>TRBV6-4|TRBJ2-5|many|NA
CASSDDGETQYF
TGTGCCAGCAGTGACGACGGAGAGACCCAGTACTTC
>TRBV19|TRBJ1-5|many|NA
CASSKQYQPQHF
TGTGCCAGTAGTAAACAATATCAGCCCCAGCATTTT
>TRBV12-3/TRBV12-4|TRBJ2-7|many|NA
CASSLMRAGVYF
TGTGCCAGCAGTCTCATGAGGGCAGGGGTCTACTTC
>TRBV11-2|TRBJ2-1|many|TRBD2
CASSLDSGGSSYNEQFF
TGTGCCAGCAGCTTAGATAGCGGGGGGAGCTCCTACAATGAGCAGTTCTTC
>TRBV20-1|TRBJ2-4|many|TRBD2
CSATGTSGGAAKNIQYF
TGCAGTGCCACCGGGACTAGCGGGGGGGCTGCCAAAAACATTCAGTACTTC
>TRBV4-3|TRBJ1-5|many|NA
CASSQDRGNQPQHF
TGCGCCAGCAGCCAAGACAGGGGCAATCAGCCCCAGCATTTT
>TRBV5-5|TRBJ2-7|few|NA
CASSPRSYSYEQYF
TGTGCCAGCAGCCCCCGGTCCTACTCCTACGAGCAGTACTTC
>TRBV28|TRBJ1-2|many|TRBD1
CASSTPGGAFNWGYTF
TGTGCCAGCAGCACCCCAGGGGGCGCCTTTAACTGGGGCTACACCTTC
>TRBV9|TRBJ1-6|many|TRBD1
CASSVEQGDSPLHF
TGTGCCAGCAGCGTAGAACAGGGGGATTCACCCCTCCACTTT
>TRBV4-2|TRBJ2-4|many|NA
CASSPWFKGNIQYF
TGTGCCAGCAGCCCTTGGTTCAAGGGGAACATTCAGTACTTC
>TRBV9|TRBJ2-3|many|NA
CASSVVALDTDTQYF
TGTGCCAGCAGCGTAGTCGCGTTAGACACAGATACGCAGTATTTT
>TRBV20-1|TRBJ1-5|many|NA
CSASGYSNQPQHF
TGCAGTGCTTCGGGGTATAGCAATCAGCCCCAGCATTTT
>TRBV7-3|TRBJ2-7|many|NA
CASSEGLSRPYEQYF
TGTGCCAGCAGCGAGGGGCTTAGTCGCCCCTACGAGCAGTACTTC
>TRBV7-2|TRBJ2-1|many|TRBD2
CASSPGLAGANEQFF
TGTGCCAGCAGCCCCGGACTAGCGGGGGCCAATGAGCAGTTCTTC
>TRBV7-9|TRBJ1-1|NA|NA
CASSLPRDGTEAFF
TGTGCCAGCAGCTTGCCCAGGGATGGCACTGAAGCTTTCTTT
>TRBV5-4|TRBJ2-1|NA|NA
CASSFKGSYNEQFF
TGTGCCAGCAGCTTTAAGGGATCCTACAATGAGCAGTTCTTC
>TRBV4-2|TRBJ2-3|many|TRBD2
CASSQDKAGLAADTQYF
TGTGCCAGCAGCCAAGATAAGGCGGGACTAGCAGCAGATACGCAGTATTTT
>TRBV11-2|TRBJ1-1|many|TRBD1
CASSSQSRGRNTEAFF
TGTGCCAGCAGCTCCCAAAGCAGGGGGCGAAACACTGAAGCTTTCTTT
>TRBV2|TRBJ1-2|many|TRBD1
CASSRDSNYGYTF
TGTGCCAGCAGTCGGGACAGCAACTATGGCTACACCTTC
>TRBV7-6|TRBJ2-1|few|TRBD1
CASSLAGTGVGEQFF
TGTGCCAGCAGCTTAGCCGGGACAGGGGTGGGGGAGCAGTTCTTC
>TRBV7-2|TRBJ2-3|many|TRBD1
CASSRDRSTDTQYF
TGTGCCAGCAGCCGGGACAGGAGCACAGATACGCAGTATTTT
>TRBV7-2|TRBJ1-5|NA|NA
CASTSGPRQPQHF
TGTGCCAGCACTTCAGGCCCGCGTCAGCCCCAGCATTTT
>TRBV15|TRBJ1-6|many|NA
CATSRDFGQNSPLHF
TGTGCCACCAGCAGAGATTTTGGGCAGAATTCACCCCTCCACTTT
>TRBV7-9|TRBJ1-5|many|NA
CASSRLYSNQPQHF
TGTGCCAGCAGCCGACTGTATAGCAATCAGCCCCAGCATTTT
>TRBV4-3|TRBJ2-1|many|TRBD2
CASSQPSGGINEQFF
TGCGCCAGCAGCCAACCTAGCGGGGGGATCAATGAGCAGTTCTTC
>TRBV20-1|TRBJ2-3|many|NA
CSGGPSSTDTQYF
TGCAGTGGGGGGCCCTCTAGCACAGATACGCAGTATTTT
>TRBV6-5|TRBJ2-3|many|TRBD2
CASSSAGRVSTAQYF
TGTGCCAGCAGTTCAGCGGGGCGAGTCTCCACTGCGCAGTATTTT
>TRBV3-1|TRBJ1-1|many|NA
CASSQDEAVPQAFF
TGTGCCAGCAGCCAAGATGAGGCAGTTCCTCAAGCTTTCTTT
>TRBV5-1|TRBJ2-6|many|NA
CASSLAFSGANVLTF
TGCGCCAGCAGCTTGGCCTTTTCTGGGGCCAACGTCCTGACTTTC
>TRBV7-2|TRBJ1-1|many|NA
CASRMDTEAFF
TGTGCCAGCAGAATGGACACTGAAGCTTTCTTT
>TRBV27|TRBJ2-7|many|TRBD1
CASRSARQGVIYEQYF
TGTGCCAGCAGATCGGCGAGACAGGGGGTAATCTACGAGCAGTACTTC
>TRBV27|TRBJ1-1|once|NA
CASSFWAGPAEAFF
TGTGCCAGCAGTTTTTGGGCAGGGCCCGCTGAAGCTTTCTTT
>TRBV5-1|TRBJ2-3|many|TRBD2
CASSLALAGGPGTDTQYF
TGCGCCAGCAGCTTGGCCCTAGCGGGGGGTCCTGGCACAGATACGCAGTATTTT